This T cell receptor beta chain stems from a study of cytomegalovirus exposure and HLA in healthy donors. Study findings and constraints: The study carried out a later analysis of TCR beta sequences. It associated 16,951 of them with specific HLA alleles at a false discovery rate of 0.05. TCR beta chains numbering some 160 were designated cytomegalovirus-associated. With later analysis, a missense DCLRE1C variant became linked to TCR beta V- and J-gene trimming.

With 60 Vbeta and 13 Jbeta primers, the PCR was carried out. TCRdb's table, derived via immunoSEQ multiplex PCR, lists solely in-frame clones and lacks some. Among about 100,000 clones listed, around 74% were seen once. This clone was recorded only once. Antigen: not known. Germline CDR1 reads SGHRS; CDR2 reads YFSETQ. V lost 0 bases to trimming and J lost 5 bases; unmatched junction nucleotides: 3. This CDR3 region has 15 residues. The sample taken for sequencing was PBMCs. The sequence came from a man aged 40-55 years in good health and CMV-seropositive. V gene TRBV5-1 combines with J gene TRBJ1-1; 11 bases are a match to TRBD1. For the CDR3, the DNA is TGCGCCAGCAGCTTGGTTGGGACAGGGGGAACTGAAGCTTTCTTT. Translated, it gives CASSLVGTGGTEAFF. Variable domain in full (rest from reference TRBV5-1 and TRBJ1-1): KAGVTQTPRYLIKTRGQQVTLSCSPISGHRSVSWYQQTPGQGLQFLFEYFSETQRNKGNFPGRFSGRQFSNSRSEMNVSTLELGDSALYLCASSLVGTGGTEAFFGQGTRLTVV.